The T cell receptor (beta chain) under discussion was sequenced for a study of Ad26.COV2.S vaccination and SARS-CoV-2 variants. CDR1 is SGHTA, CDR2 FQGNSA, per germline. Trimming cost V 8 bases and J 1 base, with 14 bases left between them. This CDR3 contains 14 residues. Regarding treatment: roughly 19 received Ad26.COV2.S at low or high dose, single or two shots; roughly five received placebo; per-sample allocation not given. Day 63 after the first injection of vaccine or placebo was the sampling time. Sequencing used immunoSEQ multiplex PCR; TCRdb keeps in-frame clones, though not all of them. The table includes about 250,000 clones, about 87% detected once.

The sequencing used peripheral blood, collected in a trial of Ad26.COV2.S vaccine versus placebo. This TCR derives from a person between 18 and 59 years old who received the Ad26.COV2.S COVID-19 vaccine or a placebo. The gene calls are TRBV7-2 and TRBJ2-5; D may be TRBD1 or TRBD2 (5 bases each). The CDR3 is CASGTPGVQETQYF. The CDR3 nucleotides read TGTGCCAGCGGGACCCCAGGCGTCCAAGAGACCCAGTACTTC.